Listed below are T cell receptor beta chains from one sample, sequenced in a study of blood T cell repertoires in COVID-19. Clones were read by immunoSEQ multiplex PCR, and TCRdb kept only the in-frame ones, dropping some. The sample carries 250,000 or so clones, roughly 86% recorded once. Sequencing used PBMCs or T cells enriched from blood (not recorded which). Receptors were obtained from a woman aged 45-60 years who had recovered from COVID-19. Both conserved end residues are part of each CDR3. The D gene is left open where the match is weak. For some rows the clone size is stated as once, few or many, or as a class when expanded; others skip it.

D	size	V	J	CDR3	DNA
TRBD2	.	TRBV24-1	TRBJ2-1	CATSVPSTSGSNEQFF	TGTGCCACCAGTGTCCCTTCGACTAGCGGGAGCAATGAGCAGTTCTTC
.	.	TRBV12-2	TRBJ2-5	CASLTGQEETQYF	TGTGCAAGTCTAACGGGACAAGAAGAGACCCAGTACTTC
TRBD2	.	TRBV20-1	TRBJ2-1	CSASYRSGRANEQFF	TGCAGTGCTAGTTATCGGAGCGGGAGGGCCAATGAGCAGTTCTTC
.	.	TRBV6-1	TRBJ2-5	CASSEYIGETQYF	TGTGCCAGCAGTGAATATATCGGAGAGACCCAGTACTTC
.	.	TRBV6-1	TRBJ2-3	CASSLPGIDTQYF	TGTGCCAGCAGTCTGCCAGGGATAGATACGCAGTATTTT
.	.	TRBV1	TRBJ2-1	CTSSHRGRSSYNEQFF	TGCACCAGCAGCCATCGGGGGAGGAGTTCCTACAATGAGCAGTTCTTC
.	.	TRBV28	TRBJ2-7	CASSTRQNDYEQYF	TGTGCCAGCAGCACGAGACAAAACGACTACGAGCAGTACTTC
.	.	TRBV9	TRBJ2-5	CASSVRDQETQYF	TGTGCCAGCAGCGTCCGGGACCAAGAGACCCAGTACTTC
TRBD2	.	TRBV7-8	TRBJ2-7	CASSLSIAGAYEQYF	TGTGCCAGCAGCTTATCGATAGCGGGAGCCTACGAGCAGTACTTC
TRBD1	.	TRBV6-2/TRBV6-3	TRBJ1-1	CASSWRQGAVGTEAFF	TGTGCCAGCAGTTGGAGACAGGGGGCAGTAGGGACTGAAGCTTTCTTT
.	.	TRBV6-5	TRBJ1-2	CASSYARGREGYTF	TGTGCCAGCAGCTACGCTAGGGGGAGAGAGGGCTACACCTTC
.	.	TRBV6-6	TRBJ1-2	CASNKGKANYGYTF	TGTGCCAGCAACAAGGGGAAGGCTAACTATGGCTACACCTTC
.	.	TRBV7-6	TRBJ2-7	CASSLGNGMGAGEQYF	TGTGCCAGCAGCTTAGGGAACGGGATGGGCGCGGGCGAGCAGTACTTC
TRBD2	.	TRBV19	TRBJ2-2	CASSPRTSGSRELFF	TGTGCCAGTAGTCCTCGGACTAGCGGGAGCCGGGAGCTGTTTTTT
TRBD1	few	TRBV4-1	TRBJ2-1	CASSQGDSRGDEQFF	TGCGCCAGCAGCCAAGGGGACAGCAGGGGTGATGAGCAGTTCTTC
TRBD1	.	TRBV7-3	TRBJ2-2	CASSRPGQGGTGELFF	TGTGCCAGCAGCAGGCCGGGACAGGGAGGGACCGGGGAGCTGTTTTTT
TRBD1	.	TRBV7-2	TRBJ1-5	CASSPDRDGNQPQHF	TGTGCCAGCAGCCCGGACAGGGATGGCAATCAGCCCCAGCATTTT
.	.	TRBV5-1	TRBJ1-5	CASSKDSSNQPQHF	TGCGCCAGCAGCAAAGACAGTAGCAATCAGCCCCAGCATTTT
.	.	TRBV28	TRBJ2-7	CASSPNYEQYF	TGTGCCAGCAGTCCCAACTACGAGCAGTACTTC
TRBD2	once	TRBV13	TRBJ2-3	CASSLLPGGDPDTQYF	TGTGCCAGCAGCTTACTCCCGGGAGGGGACCCAGATACGCAGTATTTT
.	.	TRBV7-6	TRBJ2-2	CASSLVAGHTGELFF	TGTGCCAGCAGCTTAGTCGCGGGGCACACCGGGGAGCTGTTTTTT
TRBD2	.	TRBV29-1	TRBJ2-5	CSVGLWGEGLPQYF	TGCAGCGTTGGCCTTTGGGGGGAGGGCCTCCCCCAGTACTTC
TRBD1	.	TRBV27	TRBJ2-4	CASRPTGGNIQYF	TGTGCCAGCAGGCCGACAGGGGGCAACATTCAGTACTTC
.	.	TRBV6-1	TRBJ1-1	CASSDPPGLRSEAFF	TGTGCCAGCAGTGATCCTCCGGGACTGCGGTCTGAAGCTTTCTTT
.	.	TRBV11-2	TRBJ2-1	CASSPAGKSYNEQFF	TGTGCCAGCAGCCCCGCGGGTAAATCCTACAATGAGCAGTTCTTC